These 3 T cell receptor beta chains originate from one sample sequenced in a study of CD8+CD57+ T cells in acquired aplastic anemia. The use of genomic DNA as template underpinned the TCR beta VDJ and CDR3 profiling. TCRdb recomputed calls from the reads with MiXCR, one row per CDR3 protein. The sample shows roughly 220,000 distinct CDR3 sequences, less than 75% of them seen only once. Patients chosen for sequencing had shown CD8+CD57+ cell expansion by flow cytometry. Input material: sorted CD4+, CD8+, or CD8+CD57+ T cells (not recorded which) from PBMCs. These receptors were obtained from a human donor with aplastic anemia.

The rearrangement joins TRBV7-9 to TRBJ1-1, with D possibly TRBD1 on 5 matching bases. The V and J ends lost 8 bases and 1 base respectively, with 11 bases between them. This CDR3 has 13 amino acids. Germline-derived CDR1 and CDR2 are SEHNR and FQNEAQ (reference sequence). The CDR3 loop is CASRDQQNTEAFF. The CDR3, as DNA: TGTGCCAGCCGGGACCAGCAGAACACTGAAGCTTTCTTT.

This clonotype occurred a few times. The V gene is TRBV7-2, the J gene TRBJ2-5; TRBD2 agrees at 10 bases. The CDR3 covers 15 residues. The trim removed 1 base at V and 5 bases at J, leaving 4 bases unmatched. Germline loops: CDR1 SGHTA, CDR2 FQGNSA. CDR3 sequence reads: CASSLESSGGETQYF. In DNA form, the CDR3 reads TGTGCCAGCAGCTTAGAGTCTAGCGGGGGTGAGACCCAGTACTTC.

The chain joins TRBV19 to TRBJ1-3; D perhaps matches TRBD1 (5 bases). This CDR3 comprises 14 residues. Trimming left V 9 bases short and J 0 bases short, with 12 bases between. From germline, CDR1 is LNHDA and CDR2 SQIVND (reference sequence). Here the CDR3 DNA reads TGTGCCAGCGGGGCTGGGGTCTCTGGAAACACCATATATTTT. This codes for CASGAGVSGNTIYF. The full variable domain, with the rest looked up from reference TRBV19 and TRBJ1-3, is DGGITQSPKYLFRKEGQNVTLSCEQNLNHDAMYWYRQDPGQGLRLIYYSQIVNDFQKGDIAEGYSVSREKKESFPLTVTSAQKNPTAFYLCASGAGVSGNTIYFGEGSWLTVV.